This T cell receptor beta chain came from a study of T cells in Graves' hyperthyroidism and ophthalmopathy. Amplification of TCR beta CDR3 regions used RNA as the template. RT-PCR in the first round (using the HTBI primer set) targeted the TCR CDR3. Via MiXCR, TCRdb re-called the multiplex PCR reads, giving one row per CDR3 protein. Of some 350,000 distinct CDR3 sequences in the sample, around 15% are singletons; the top ten hold approximately 19%. The CDR3 sequence is 13 residues long. Trimming removed 5 bases from V and 1 base from J, with 8 bases in between. CDR1 and CDR2 from the germline V gene are MDHEN and SYDVKM.

What was sequenced was blood. The gene calls are TRBV28 and TRBJ1-1, with no clear D. This clonotype was sampled from a woman aged 55-75 years with Graves' ophthalmopathy. CDR3 residues: CASSSTENTEAFF. The CDR3 DNA sequence: TGTGCCAGCAGTAGTACAGAGAACACTGAAGCTTTCTTT.